One sample yielded the 13 T cell receptor beta chains listed below, sequenced in a study of PD-L1 blockade in urothelial cancer. The assay was immunoSEQ multiplex PCR, and TCRdb's table has in-frame clones only and misses some. The sample lists 90,000 to 120,000 clones; under 85% were seen once. The starting material was PBMCs, obtained around atezolizumab (anti-PD-L1) treatment. Receptors were obtained from a man aged 45-60 years with urothelial cancer.

The chain has TRBV28 and TRBJ2-7; TRBD1 is a possible D gene (5 bases). CDR1 is MDHEN, CDR2 SYDVKM, per germline. Trimming left V 5 bases short and J 4 bases short, with 9 bases between. This CDR3 is built from 12 residues. The CDR3 nucleotides read TGTGCCAGCAGTCTCGACAGATACGAGCAGTACTTC. This translates into CASSLDRYEQYF.

The V and J genes are TRBV7-2 and TRBJ2-1, with 12 nucleotides matching TRBD1. Germline V gene sequence: CDR1 SGHTA, CDR2 FQGNSA. CDR3 size: 16 residues. With V trimmed by 5 bases and J by 5 bases, 7 bases remained unmatched. The CDR3 region is CASSLQGQGAHNEQFF. CDR3 in DNA: TGTGCCAGCAGCCTACAGGGACAGGGGGCGCACAATGAGCAGTTCTTC.

The rearrangement links TRBV7-2 to TRBJ2-5, with D unresolved. CDR3 length equals 15 residues. Germline values: CDR1 SGHTA, CDR2 FQGNSA. V lost 3 bases, J lost 4 bases, and 15 bases lay in between. The CDR3, as DNA: TGTGCCAGCAGCTTTTATTCCGTGGGCCGAGAGACCCAGTACTTC. This codes for CASSFYSVGRETQYF. The variable domain in full, with the rest retrieved from reference TRBV7-2 and TRBJ2-5, is GAGVSQSPSNKVTEKGKDVELRCDPISGHTALYWYRQSLGQGLEFLIYFQGNSAPDKSGLPSDRFSAERTGGSVSTLTIQRTQQEDSAVYLCASSFYSVGRETQYFGPGTRLLVL.

The chain combines TRBV28 with TRBJ1-5; no definite D call. The CDR3 has 12 residues. The germline V gene encodes CDR1 MDHEN and CDR2 SYDVKM. Trimming left V 8 bases short and J 4 bases short, with 9 bases between. The CDR3 sequence: CASGPLNQPQHF. The CDR3 DNA follows: TGTGCCAGCGGGCCCCTTAATCAGCCCCAGCATTTT.

This chain connects TRBV15 to TRBJ1-2; tentatively, D is TRBD1 (5 bases). The CDR3 is 15 residues long. The germline V gene encodes CDR1 LNHNV and CDR2 YYDKDF (reference sequence). With 4 bases removed from V and 2 bases from J, the gap between germline ends came to 14 bases. CDR3 nucleotide sequence: TGTGCCACCAGCAACCAGGGTGATCGAAACTATGGCTACACCTTC. Residues: CATSNQGDRNYGYTF.

This sequence joins TRBV5-1 and TRBJ2-7; 12 bases align to TRBD2. V shed 4 bases, J shed 0 bases, and the junction held 11 bases outside the gene matches. The CDR3 length is 18 residues. Germline CDR1 is SGHRS and CDR2 is YFSETQ. CDR3 coding DNA: TGCGCCAGCAGCGGGCACCAACTAGCGGGGGGCCTCTCCTACGAGCAGTACTTC. This encodes CASSGHQLAGGLSYEQYF.

A remark on this clone: The sample holds other DNA sequences that translate to the same CDR3. The gene calls are TRBV6-5 and TRBJ1-1, with D unresolved. V dropped 2 bases and J dropped 3 bases, with 7 bases sitting between them. The germline V gene encodes CDR1 MNHEY and CDR2 SVGAGI. The CDR3 has 13 amino acids. CDR3 sequence (DNA): TGTGCCAGCAGTTACCGCGGTGACACTGAAGCTTTCTTT. Translated, it gives CASSYRGDTEAFF.

The chain is built from TRBV7-9 and TRBJ2-4; 9 bases match TRBD2. The V and J ends lost 5 bases and 6 bases, in that order; junction bases with no gene match: 8. CDR3 size: 15 residues. Germline V gives CDR1 SEHNR, CDR2 FQNEAQ (reference sequence). The CDR3 nucleotides are TGTGCCAGCAGCAATAGCGGGAGTCGGGGAAACATTCAGTACTTC. It encodes CASSNSGSRGNIQYF.

This clone has only one observation. This chain connects TRBV7-8 to TRBJ1-6; 7 nucleotides match TRBD1. After removal of 2 bases from V and 6 bases from J, the junction contained 4 bases not matched to a gene. This CDR3 region has 15 residues. Germline V CDR1 and CDR2: SGHVS, FQNEAQ. CDR3 in DNA: TGTGCCAGCAGCTTACCGGGACAGAGTAATTCACCCCTCCACTTT. Translated: CASSLPGQSNSPLHF.

The chain couples TRBV28 to TRBJ1-1; 7 bases align to TRBD1. This CDR3 region has 15 residues. The germline gives CDR1 MDHEN, CDR2 SYDVKM. V gave up 2 bases and J gave up 4 bases; unmatched junction bases: 7. This CDR3 reads CASSLRGPLGTEAFF. The DNA of the CDR3 is TGTGCCAGCAGTTTAAGGGGGCCCTTGGGCACTGAAGCTTTCTTT.

The chain recombines TRBV5-1 with TRBJ1-1, with D possibly TRBD1 on 6 matching bases. Germline values: CDR1 SGHRS, CDR2 YFSETQ. The germline V and J ends were trimmed by 1 base and 2 bases, with 9 bases remaining between them. The CDR3 consists of 14 residues. CDR3 sequence reads: CASSLTGPNTEAFF. For the CDR3, the DNA is TGCGCCAGCAGCTTGACAGGGCCTAACACTGAAGCTTTCTTT. The full variable domain, rest sourced from reference TRBV5-1 and TRBJ1-1, is KAGVTQTPRYLIKTRGQQVTLSCSPISGHRSVSWYQQTPGQGLQFLFEYFSETQRNKGNFPGRFSGRQFSNSRSEMNVSTLELGDSALYLCASSLTGPNTEAFFGQGTRLTVV.

The chain carries TRBV6-1 and TRBJ2-5; TRBD2 aligns across 9 bases. The V gene's germline CDR1 is MNHNS and CDR2 SASEGT. This CDR3 region has 13 residues. After removal of 5 bases from V and 6 bases from J, the junction contained 4 bases not matched to a gene. This CDR3 reads CASSPAGGKTQYF. In nucleotides, the CDR3 is TGTGCCAGCAGTCCCGCGGGGGGGAAGACCCAGTACTTC.

A few counts support this clone. CDR3 nucleotides: TGTGCCAGCAGCTCGGTGCGGGGCTCCTACGAGCAGTACTTC. Residues: CASSSVRGSYEQYF. The V call is TRBV5-6, the J call TRBJ2-7; D perhaps matches TRBD2 (6 bases). Looked up from germline, CDR1 is SGHDT and CDR2 is YYEEEE. The germline V and J ends were trimmed by 3 bases and 0 bases, with 10 bases remaining between them. This CDR3 is built from 14 residues.